These 20 T cell receptor beta chains were all obtained from the same sample, sequenced in a study of relationships among human T cell subsets. From mRNA, alpha and beta CDR3 regions were amplified using semiquantitative ARM-PCR. Exponential amplification used communal superprimers after tagged nested gene-specific primers in ARM-PCR. Each CDR3 protein is one row after TCRdb ran MiXCR on the multiplex PCR reads. There are 7,500 to 9,500 distinct CDR3 sequences in the sample; around 59% occur only once, and more than 4.5% lies in the top ten. Memory T cells were selected with anti-CD45RO beads from the CD45RA-negative fraction. The specimen sequenced was memory T cells sorted from blood. The origin of the receptors is a man aged 35 to 55 in good health.

The genes are TRBV10-3 and TRBJ2-3; D is unclear. The V gene's germline CDR1 is ENHRY and CDR2 SYGVKD. This CDR3 is built from 15 residues. V was shortened by 3 bases and J by 2 bases, with 12 bases between the two germline ends. CDR3 nucleotides: TGTGCCATCAGTGACATCCAGCGTCTCACAGATACGCAGTATTTT. Protein: CAISDIQRLTDTQYF.

In this sample, this clonotype turned up a few times. The gene calls are TRBV11-2 and TRBJ1-1; D call uncertain. Germline CDR1 and CDR2: SGHAT and FQNNGV. CDR3 length equals 15 residues. Trimming took off 5 bases at V and 1 base at J, with 14 bases between the two ends. DNA of the CDR3: TGTGCCAGCAGCCCGAACCGGGTACAGAACACTGAAGCTTTCTTT. It codes for CASSPNRVQNTEAFF.

The chain joins TRBV5-6 to TRBJ2-7; D may be TRBD1 (6 bases). The V gene's germline CDR1 is SGHDT and CDR2 YYEEEE. V was cut by 4 bases and J by 2 bases, with 13 bases left in between. CDR3 length: 14 residues. CDR3 sequence (DNA): TGTGCCAGCAGCGCCTTGGACAGCCCCTACGAGCAGTACTTC. As protein: CASSALDSPYEQYF. The full variable domain, in which reference TRBV5-6 and TRBJ2-7 provide the parts outside the CDR3, is DAGVTQSPTHLIKTRGQQVTLRCSPKSGHDTVSWYQQALGQGPQFIFQYYEEEERQRGNFPDRFSGHQFPNYSSELNVNALLLGDSALYLCASSALDSPYEQYFGPGTRLTVT.

The chain uses TRBV29-1 and TRBJ2-3; D gene uncertain. The CDR3 is made up of 13 amino acids. Looked up from germline, CDR1 is SQVTM and CDR2 is ANQGSEA. Deletions cut 3 bases from V and 1 base from J, with 8 bases between. CDR3 region: CSVDPLGTDTQYF. The CDR3 bases are TGCAGCGTTGATCCCCTTGGCACAGATACGCAGTATTTT.

V usage is TRBV27 and J usage is TRBJ2-1; no firm D call. CDR1 MNHEY and CDR2 SMNVEV come from the germline V gene (reference sequence). The V end was cut by 10 bases, the J end by 2 bases, with 12 bases between. The CDR3 covers 13 residues. The CDR3 spells CATASPPYNEQFF. The CDR3 DNA reads as TGTGCCACCGCGAGCCCCCCCTACAATGAGCAGTTCTTC.

The chain joins TRBV7-9 to TRBJ2-2; tentative D call: TRBD1 (5 bases). The CDR3 spans 16 residues. Germline V lookup: CDR1 SEHNR, CDR2 FQNEAQ (reference sequence). V was clipped by 7 bases and J by 0 bases, with 15 bases between them. CDR3 region: CASNLWAGSNTGELFF. The CDR3 nucleotides are TGTGCCAGCAACCTCTGGGCAGGGTCGAACACCGGGGAGCTGTTTTTT.

This clonotype was seen once. It is unclear where the CDR3 begins or ends on the DNA, so no DNA is shown, and the CDR3 is as TCRdb lists it. The chain recombines TRBV30 with TRBJ2-7; the D call of TRBD2 is as the table states it, not checked on the DNA. The CDR3 comprises 15 residues, both ends counted. The germline CDR1 and CDR2 sequences are GTSNPN and SVGIG (reference sequence). The chain's CDR3 is CAWRFVASGNYEQHF.

The chain is built from TRBV12-3 or TRBV12-4 and TRBJ2-6, with TRBD2 identical over 14 bases. Unmatched junction bases numbered 11, after V lost 4 bases and J lost 0 bases. This CDR3 is built from 21 residues. CDR3 nucleotides: TGTGCCAGCAGTTCGACTAGCGGGAGGGCCTTGGCCCGCTCTGGGGCCAACGTCCTGACTTTC. This gives the protein CASSSTSGRALARSGANVLTF.

The chain is built from TRBV29-1 and TRBJ2-3, with 7 positions matching TRBD2. The CDR3 is made up of 14 amino acids. The trim removed 7 bases at V and 0 bases at J, leaving 7 bases unmatched. CDR1 is SQVTM, CDR2 ANQGSEA, per germline. The CDR3 protein is CSAIAGASTDTQYF. The CDR3, as DNA: TGCAGCGCCATAGCGGGCGCTAGCACAGATACGCAGTATTTT.

The chain is built from TRBV23-1 and TRBJ1-5; unclear D gene. TRBV23-1 is reported as an ORF; its role is uncertain. Trimming stripped 3 bases from V and 0 bases from J, with 12 bases between. The CDR3 has 16 amino acids. In DNA, the CDR3 is TGCGCCAGCAGTCACCGGACCAGAAGTAGCAATCAGCCCCAGCATTTT. Translated, it gives CASSHRTRSSNQPQHF.

The chain uses TRBV25-1 and TRBJ2-3; no firm D call. The CDR3 has 13 amino acids. Trimming took 4 bases from V and 5 from J, leaving 10 bases between them. Germline CDR1 MGHDK, CDR2 SYGVNS. The CDR3 region has the DNA TGTGCCAGCAGTGCCGGACCCGGAGATACGCAGTATTTT. Its protein product is CASSAGPGDTQYF.

The J gene is TRBJ2-7, the V gene TRBV27, with a possible D match to TRBD2 (6 bases). Germline-derived CDR1 and CDR2 are MNHEY and SMNVEV (reference sequence). This CDR3 comprises 13 residues. V lost 5 bases and J lost 7, with 15 bases in between. The CDR3 here is CASSPLVEGEQYF. CDR3 sequence (DNA): TGTGCCAGCAGTCCCTTAGTGGAGGGGGAGCAGTACTTC.

The chain has TRBV28 and TRBJ1-2; no clear D gene. Trimming took off 4 bases at V and 6 bases at J, with 18 bases between the two ends. Germline V gene sequence: CDR1 MDHEN, CDR2 SYDVKM. The CDR3 has 15 residues. CDR3 region: CASSSTKPPIDGYTF. The CDR3, as DNA: TGTGCCAGCAGTTCGACCAAACCCCCTATTGATGGCTACACCTTC.

The chain combines TRBV4-1 with TRBJ2-3, with 9 bases that match TRBD2. CDR3 size: 21 residues. Germline V CDR1 and CDR2: MGHRA, YSYEKL. The ends lost 0 bases at V and 6 bases at J; junction bases unmatched: 22. The CDR3 loop reads CASSQEQAYGRRGGPVDTQYF. The CDR3 coding sequence is TGCGCCAGCAGCCAAGAGCAGGCCTATGGAAGGCGGGGGGGGCCTGTGGATACGCAGTATTTT.

In its sample, this clonotype was seen once. V is TRBV5-6 and J is TRBJ2-1; maybe TRBD1 (6 bases). Germline V gene lookup returns CDR1 SGHDT and CDR2 YYEEEE. The CDR3 consists of 15 residues. V lost 2 bases and J 2 bases, leaving 11 bases between the germline ends. CDR3 bases: TGTGCCAGCAGCTTTGGACAGCGGACCTACAATGAGCAGTTCTTC. Translating it yields CASSFGQRTYNEQFF.

The chain joins TRBV5-1 to TRBJ2-7, with 9 bases aligning to TRBD1. The germline CDR1 and CDR2 sequences are SGHRS and YFSETQ. V shed 1 base and J 1 base; nucleotides not matched to a gene: 3. The CDR3 runs to 15 residues. The CDR3 protein is CASSLTGGASYEQYF. The CDR3, as DNA: TGCGCCAGCAGCTTGACAGGGGGCGCGTCCTACGAGCAGTACTTC. Looking up the rest from reference TRBV5-1 and TRBJ2-7 gives the full variable domain: KAGVTQTPRYLIKTRGQQVTLSCSPISGHRSVSWYQQTPGQGLQFLFEYFSETQRNKGNFPGRFSGRQFSNSRSEMNVSTLELGDSALYLCASSLTGGASYEQYFGPGTRLTVT.

The J gene is TRBJ1-2, the V gene TRBV6-5; TRBD1 agrees at 8 bases. Per the germline V gene, CDR1 is MNHEY and CDR2 is SVGAGI. The CDR3 extends over 15 amino acids. Trimming cost V 5 bases and J 6 bases; bases outside gene matches: 11. The CDR3, as DNA: TGTGCCAGCAGTACATCCCGGACAGGGCGGGATGGCTACACCTTC. This sequence encodes CASSTSRTGRDGYTF.

The chain joins TRBV27 to TRBJ2-2; D remains unclear. The CDR3 runs 16 residues. Trimming pared 5 bases from V and 4 bases from J, leaving 17 bases between. Germline-derived CDR1 and CDR2 are MNHEY and SMNVEV (reference sequence). This chain's CDR3 is CASSPRRGQGTGELFF. The CDR3 region has the DNA TGTGCCAGCAGTCCCCGAAGAGGCCAAGGCACCGGGGAGCTGTTTTTT.

J is TRBJ2-5 and V is TRBV29-1; tentative D call: TRBD1 (6 bases). CDR1 is SQVTM, CDR2 ANQGSEA, per germline. V gave up 2 bases and J gave up 7 bases, with 11 bases separating them. This CDR3 is 12 amino acids long. CDR3 amino acids: CSVERDTGTQYF. In DNA form, the CDR3 reads TGCAGCGTTGAAAGGGACACGGGGACCCAGTACTTC.

The chain couples TRBV7-9 to TRBJ2-1, with 7 bases aligning to TRBD2. CDR3 size: 16 residues. The germline V gene encodes CDR1 SEHNR and CDR2 FQNEAQ (reference sequence). V lost 5 bases and J lost 9; bases outside the gene matches: 16. The CDR3 sequence: CASSPPWRAGKAEQFF. The CDR3 DNA follows: TGTGCCAGCAGCCCTCCGTGGCGAGCGGGAAAGGCTGAGCAGTTCTTC. The full variable domain, its missing parts supplied by reference TRBV7-9 and TRBJ2-1, is DTGVSQNPRHKITKRGQNVTFRCDPISEHNRLYWYRQTLGQGPEFLTYFQNEAQLEKSRLLSDRFSAERPKGSFSTLEIQRTEQGDSAMYLCASSPPWRAGKAEQFFGPGTRLTVL.